The next 5 T cell receptor beta chains were all read from a single sample in a study of blood T cell repertoires in COVID-19. Using immunoSEQ multiplex PCR, the repertoire was profiled, and TCRdb retains in-frame clones only, with some absent. The table has over 200,000 clones, about four fifths seen once. Sequenced sample: peripheral blood. Receptor source: a woman aged 40 to 55 with acute or convalescent COVID-19.

The chain joins TRBV19 to TRBJ1-5; 9 bases fit TRBD1. V lost 4 bases and J lost 9; bases outside the gene matches: 10. This CDR3 comprises 15 residues. Germline V gives CDR1 LNHDA, CDR2 SQIVND (reference sequence). CDR3 in amino acids: CASSKDRGDGPPQHF. CDR3 nucleotides: TGTGCCAGTAGTAAGGACAGGGGAGACGGTCCGCCCCAGCATTTT.

This clone has only a few counts. V is TRBV7-2 and J is TRBJ2-3; D might be TRBD2 (6 bases). CDR1 and CDR2 (germline): SGHTA, FQGNSA. CDR3 size: 13 residues. The V gene lost 6 bases and the J gene lost 4 bases, with 11 bases spanning the gap. CDR3 protein: CASRRDSSDTQYF. Written as DNA, the CDR3 is TGTGCCAGCAGGCGGGACTCCTCAGATACGCAGTATTTT.

Comment on this clone: An end of the junction differs from the germline gene, which may be a read error. V usage is TRBV6-5 and J usage is TRBJ2-3; D possibly corresponds to TRBD2 (6 bases). Per germline, CDR1 MNHEY and CDR2 SVGAGI. This CDR3 comprises 13 residues. CDR3 amino acids: CASRYGSTDTQYF. The CDR3 coding sequence is TGTGCCAGCCGTTACGGGAGTACAGATACGCAGTATTTT.

In this sample, this clone is large. The sample carries other DNA sequences with the same CDR3. V is TRBV6-2 or TRBV6-3 and J is TRBJ2-7, with TRBD2 matching 14 bases. Losses at the gene ends were 4 bases for V and 4 bases for J; bases not matched to a gene: 3. The CDR3 runs 15 residues. In germline, CDR1 is MNHEY, CDR2 SVGEGT. This chain's CDR3 is CASSLGTSGSYEQYF. CDR3 nucleotides: TGTGCCAGCAGTTTGGGGACTAGCGGGAGTTACGAGCAGTACTTC.

The chain is built from TRBV4-1 and TRBJ1-6; 8 bases map to TRBD1. Germline values: CDR1 MGHRA, CDR2 YSYEKL. CDR3 length: 15 residues. The V gene end was trimmed by 1 base and the J gene end by 8 bases; junction bases not matched to a gene: 4. The CDR3, as DNA: TGCGCCAGCAGCCAAGCCCAGGGACAGGATTCACCCCTCCACTTT. The encoded protein is CASSQAQGQDSPLHF.